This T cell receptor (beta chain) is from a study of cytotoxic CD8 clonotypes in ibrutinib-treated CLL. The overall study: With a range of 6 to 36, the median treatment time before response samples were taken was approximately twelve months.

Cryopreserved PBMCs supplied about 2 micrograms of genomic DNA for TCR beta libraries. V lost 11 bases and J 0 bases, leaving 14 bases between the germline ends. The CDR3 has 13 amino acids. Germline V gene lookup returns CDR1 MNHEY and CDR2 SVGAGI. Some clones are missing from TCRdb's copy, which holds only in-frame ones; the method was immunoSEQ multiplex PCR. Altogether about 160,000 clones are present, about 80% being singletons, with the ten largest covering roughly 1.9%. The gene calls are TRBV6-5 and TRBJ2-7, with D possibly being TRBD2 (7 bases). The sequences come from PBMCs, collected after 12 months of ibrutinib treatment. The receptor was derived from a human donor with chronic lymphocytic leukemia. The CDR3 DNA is TGTGCCGCCCGGGGGGCGGACTCCTACGAGCAGTACTTC. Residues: CAARGADSYEQYF.